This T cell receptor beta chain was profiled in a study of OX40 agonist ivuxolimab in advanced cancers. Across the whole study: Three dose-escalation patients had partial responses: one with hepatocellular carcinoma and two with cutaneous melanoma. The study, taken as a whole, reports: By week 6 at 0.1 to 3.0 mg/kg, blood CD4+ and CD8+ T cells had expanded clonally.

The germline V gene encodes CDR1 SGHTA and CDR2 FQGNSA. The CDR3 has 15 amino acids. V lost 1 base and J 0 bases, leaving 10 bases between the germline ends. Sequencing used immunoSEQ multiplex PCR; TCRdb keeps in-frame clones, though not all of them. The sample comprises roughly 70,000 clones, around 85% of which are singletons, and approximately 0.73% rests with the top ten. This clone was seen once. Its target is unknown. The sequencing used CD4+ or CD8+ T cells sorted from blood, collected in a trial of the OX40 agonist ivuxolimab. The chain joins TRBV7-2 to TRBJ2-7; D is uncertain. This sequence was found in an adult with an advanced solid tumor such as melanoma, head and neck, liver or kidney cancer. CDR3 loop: CASSLGISGSYEQYF. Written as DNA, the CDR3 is TGTGCCAGCAGCTTAGGAATTTCGGGCTCCTACGAGCAGTACTTC. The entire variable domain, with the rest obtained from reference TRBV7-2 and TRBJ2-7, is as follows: GAGVSQSPSNKVTEKGKDVELRCDPISGHTALYWYRQSLGQGLEFLIYFQGNSAPDKSGLPSDRFSAERTGGSVSTLTIQRTQQEDSAVYLCASSLGISGSYEQYFGPGTRLTVT.